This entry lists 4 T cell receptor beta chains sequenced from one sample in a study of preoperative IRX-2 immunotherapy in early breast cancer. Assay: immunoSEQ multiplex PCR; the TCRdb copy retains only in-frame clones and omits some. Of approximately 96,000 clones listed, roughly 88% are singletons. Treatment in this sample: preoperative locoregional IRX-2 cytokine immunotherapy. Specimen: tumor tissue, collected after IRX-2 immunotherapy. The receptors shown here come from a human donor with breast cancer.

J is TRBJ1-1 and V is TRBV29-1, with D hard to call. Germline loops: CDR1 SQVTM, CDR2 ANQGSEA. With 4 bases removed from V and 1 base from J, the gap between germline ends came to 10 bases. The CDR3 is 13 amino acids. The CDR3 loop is CSVVQDPNTEAFF. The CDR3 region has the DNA TGCAGCGTTGTGCAGGATCCGAACACTGAAGCTTTCTTT. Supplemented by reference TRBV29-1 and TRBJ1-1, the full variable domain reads SAVISQKPSRDICQRGTSLTIQCQVDSQVTMMFWYRQQPGQSLTLIATANQGSEATYESGFVIDKFPISRPNLTFSTLTVSNMSPEDSSIYLCSVVQDPNTEAFFGQGTRLTVV.

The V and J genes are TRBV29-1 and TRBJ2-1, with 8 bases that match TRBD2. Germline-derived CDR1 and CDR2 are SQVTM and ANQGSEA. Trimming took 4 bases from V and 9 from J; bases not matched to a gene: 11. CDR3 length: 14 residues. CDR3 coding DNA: TGCAGCGTTGTACGGGAGGGTCGTTTGGGTGAGCAGTTCTTC. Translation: CSVVREGRLGEQFF.

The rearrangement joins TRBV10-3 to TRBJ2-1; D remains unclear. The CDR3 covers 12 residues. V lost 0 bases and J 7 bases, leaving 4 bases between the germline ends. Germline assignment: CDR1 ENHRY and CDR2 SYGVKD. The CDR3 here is CAISESGNEQFF. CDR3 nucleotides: TGTGCCATCAGTGAGTCAGGGAATGAGCAGTTCTTC.

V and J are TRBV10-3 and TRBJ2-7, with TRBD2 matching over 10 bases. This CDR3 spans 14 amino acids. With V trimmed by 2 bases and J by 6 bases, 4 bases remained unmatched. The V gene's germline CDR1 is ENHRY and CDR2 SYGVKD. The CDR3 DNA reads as TGTGCCATCAGTGAGAGTAGCGGGAGGCCCGAGCAGTACTTC. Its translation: CAISESSGRPEQYF.